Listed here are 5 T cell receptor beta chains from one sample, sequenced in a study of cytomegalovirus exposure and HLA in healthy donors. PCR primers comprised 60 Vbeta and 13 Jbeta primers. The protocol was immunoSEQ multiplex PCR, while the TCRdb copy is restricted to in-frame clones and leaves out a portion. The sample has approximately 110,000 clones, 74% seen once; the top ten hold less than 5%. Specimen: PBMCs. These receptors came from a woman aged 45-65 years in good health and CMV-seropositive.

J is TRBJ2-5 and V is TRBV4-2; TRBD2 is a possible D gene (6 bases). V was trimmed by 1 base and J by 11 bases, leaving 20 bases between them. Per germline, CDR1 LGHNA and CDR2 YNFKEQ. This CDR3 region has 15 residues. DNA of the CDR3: TGTGCCAGCAGCCAAGTCTCACTAGCTCCAACGGAGCAGTACTTC. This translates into CASSQVSLAPTEQYF.

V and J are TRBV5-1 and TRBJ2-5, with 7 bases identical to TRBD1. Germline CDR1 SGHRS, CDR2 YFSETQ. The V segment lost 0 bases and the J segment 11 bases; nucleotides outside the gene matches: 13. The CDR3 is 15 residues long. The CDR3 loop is CASSLVPDRSLEQYF. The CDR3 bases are TGCGCCAGCAGCTTGGTACCGGACAGGTCCTTAGAGCAGTACTTC.

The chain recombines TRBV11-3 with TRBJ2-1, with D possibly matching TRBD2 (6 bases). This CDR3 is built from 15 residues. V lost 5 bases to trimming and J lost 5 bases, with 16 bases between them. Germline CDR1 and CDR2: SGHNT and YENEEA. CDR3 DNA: TGTGCCAGCAGCCCCCTCGGGACTGATCACAATGAGCAGTTCTTC. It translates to CASSPLGTDHNEQFF.

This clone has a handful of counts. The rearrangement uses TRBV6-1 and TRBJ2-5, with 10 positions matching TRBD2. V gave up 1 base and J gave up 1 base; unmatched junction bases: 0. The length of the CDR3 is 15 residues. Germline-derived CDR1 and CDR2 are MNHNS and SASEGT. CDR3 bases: TGTGCCAGCAGTGAAGGGACTAGCGGCCAAGAGACCCAGTACTTC. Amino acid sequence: CASSEGTSGQETQYF.

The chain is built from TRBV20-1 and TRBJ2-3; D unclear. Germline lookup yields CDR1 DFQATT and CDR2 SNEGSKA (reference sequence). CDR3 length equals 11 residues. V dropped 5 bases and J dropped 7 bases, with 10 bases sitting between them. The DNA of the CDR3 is TGCAGTGCTCAGAAGTCGCATACGCAGTATTTT. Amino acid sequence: CSAQKSHTQYF.